The 2 T cell receptor beta chains below were found in one sample sequenced in a study of blood T cell repertoires in COVID-19 (dated by TCRdb to 2018 to 2021). The library was made by the immunoSEQ multiplex PCR assay. This immuneACCESS table, as held by TCRdb, lists in-frame sequences with V and J called but not all clones. Of the missing ones, under half trace to an unresolved V gene in checked studies; the others have no known cause. The sample table shows around 87,000 clones, and approximately 77% are seen once. Of the sample, roughly 10% is held by the ten largest clones. Sequencing input: peripheral blood. The source of these receptors is a woman older than 75 with acute or convalescent COVID-19.

This sequence joins TRBV15 and TRBJ2-3, with a weak D call TRBD1 (5 bases). Germline V gene lookup returns CDR1 LNHNV and CDR2 YYDKDF (reference sequence). This CDR3 is built from 17 residues. The V and J ends lost 3 bases and 0 bases respectively, with 16 bases between them. CDR3 sequence (DNA): TGTGCCACCAGCAGCGGATCCGGACACCTTAGCACAGATACGCAGTATTTT. Its protein product is CATSSGSGHLSTDTQYF. Full variable domain (missing parts from reference TRBV15 and TRBJ2-3): DAMVIQNPRYQVTQFGKPVTLSCSQTLNHNVMYWYQQKSSQAPKLLFHYYDKDFNNEADTPDNFQSRRPNTSFCFLDIRSPGLGDTAMYLCATSSGSGHLSTDTQYFGPGTRLTVL.

This rearrangement joins TRBV5-1 to TRBJ2-2; TRBD2 aligns across 10 bases. J lost 5 bases, V lost 5 bases, and 12 bases had no gene match. The CDR3 is made up of 17 amino acids. Germline V gives CDR1 SGHRS, CDR2 YFSETQ. CDR3 in DNA: TGCGCCAGCAGAGATCGACTAGCGGGCGTTGGAACCGGGGAGCTGTTTTTT. Amino acid sequence: CASRDRLAGVGTGELFF.